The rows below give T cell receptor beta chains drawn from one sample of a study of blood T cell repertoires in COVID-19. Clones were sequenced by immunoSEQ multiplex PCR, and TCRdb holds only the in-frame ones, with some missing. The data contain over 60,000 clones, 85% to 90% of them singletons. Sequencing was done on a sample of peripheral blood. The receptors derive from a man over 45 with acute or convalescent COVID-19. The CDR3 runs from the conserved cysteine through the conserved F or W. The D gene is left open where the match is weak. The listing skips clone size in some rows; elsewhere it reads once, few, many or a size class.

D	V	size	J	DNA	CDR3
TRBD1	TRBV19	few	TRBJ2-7	TGTGCCAGTAGCCCGGGACAGATCTACGAGCAGTACTTC	CASSPGQIYEQYF
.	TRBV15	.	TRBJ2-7	TGTGCCACCAGCTCTAGAGCGGGCTACTCCTACGAGCAGTACTTC	CATSSRAGYSYEQYF
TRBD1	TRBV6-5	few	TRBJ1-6	TGTGCCAGCAGGGACCACAGGGGCAATTCACCCCTCCACTTT	CASRDHRGNSPLHF
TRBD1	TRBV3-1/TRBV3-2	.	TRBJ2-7	TGTGCCAGCAGCCCCCGGGACAGGGACCACGAGCAGTACTTC	CASSPRDRDHEQYF
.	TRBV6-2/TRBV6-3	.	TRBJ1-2	TGTGCCAGCAGTCGACCCAAGGGGGTCGGTTATGGCTACACCTTC	CASSRPKGVGYGYTF
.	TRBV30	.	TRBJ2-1	TGTGCCTGGACGCAGGGCTACAATGAGCAGTTCTTC	CAWTQGYNEQFF
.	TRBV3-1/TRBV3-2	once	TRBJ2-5	TGTGCCAGCAGCCATTCCGGACTTCAAGAGACCCAGTACTTC	CASSHSGLQETQYF
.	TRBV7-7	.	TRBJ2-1	TGTGCCAGCAGCTTGGGGGGACCGAAGGGGCTAGCCGTGGAAACCTCTTACAATGAGCAGTTCTTC	CASSLGGPKGLAVETSYNEQFF
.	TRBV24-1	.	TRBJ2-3	TGTGCCACCAGTGATAAGACAGAGACAGATACGCAGTATTTT	CATSDKTETDTQYF
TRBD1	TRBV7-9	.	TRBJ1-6	TGTGCCAGCAGCTCTGGGACAGATAATTCACCCCTCCACTTT	CASSSGTDNSPLHF
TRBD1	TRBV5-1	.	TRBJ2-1	TGCGCCAGCAGCTACCAGACAGGGAACTCCTACAATGAGCAGTTCTTC	CASSYQTGNSYNEQFF
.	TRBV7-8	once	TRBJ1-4	TGTGCCAGCAGCCCGGTCCTTTCAACTAATGAAAAACTGTTTTTT	CASSPVLSTNEKLFF
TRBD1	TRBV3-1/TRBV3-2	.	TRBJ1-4	TGTGCCAGCAGCCAAAGACAGGGGGCGGTTGAAAAACTGTTTTTT	CASSQRQGAVEKLFF
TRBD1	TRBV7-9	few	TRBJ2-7	TGTGCCAGCAGCTTGACAGGGAATGAGCAGTACTTC	CASSLTGNEQYF
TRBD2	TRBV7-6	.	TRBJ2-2	TGTGCCAGCAGCTTAGAAGGACTAGCGGGAGGGCCTCGAACCGGGGAGCTGTTTTTT	CASSLEGLAGGPRTGELFF
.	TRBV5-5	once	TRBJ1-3	TGTGCCAGCAGCTTGGGGGGCAGCTCTGGAAACACCATATATTTT	CASSLGGSSGNTIYF
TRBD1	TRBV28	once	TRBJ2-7	TGTGCCAGCAGTTTACTGGGACAGGTCTCCGAGCAGTACTTC	CASSLLGQVSEQYF
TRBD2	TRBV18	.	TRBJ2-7	TGTGCCAGCTCCCCGGGGGGAGCGGGAAGGGACGAGCAGTACTTC	CASSPGGAGRDEQYF
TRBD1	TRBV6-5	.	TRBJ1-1	TGTGCCAGCATCTCCGGGACAGTGAACACTGAAGCTTTCTTT	CASISGTVNTEAFF
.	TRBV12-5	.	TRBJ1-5	TGTGCTAGTACTCCGGGAGAGTCTAGCAATCAGCCCCAGCATTTT	CASTPGESSNQPQHF
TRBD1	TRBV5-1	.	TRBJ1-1	TGCGCCAGCAGCTGGGGACAGGGCAACACTGAAGCTTTCTTT	CASSWGQGNTEAFF
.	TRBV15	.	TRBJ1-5	TGTGCCACCAGCGACCAAACAGGGAGCAATCAGCCCCAGCATTTT	CATSDQTGSNQPQHF
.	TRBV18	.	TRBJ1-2	TGTGCCAGCTCACCAAAGAGGTCAGAGGGCTACACCTTC	CASSPKRSEGYTF
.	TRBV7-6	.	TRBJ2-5	TGTGCCAGCAGCCAAACAGGGAACGGAGAGACCCAGTACTTC	CASSQTGNGETQYF
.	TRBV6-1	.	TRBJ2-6	TGTGCCAGCAGTGTCGCGAGGGCCTCTGGGGCCAACGTCCTGACTTTC	CASSVARASGANVLTF
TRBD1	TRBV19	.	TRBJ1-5	TGTGCCAGTAGTATCGGCAGGGGGGGCAATCAGCCCCAGCATTTT	CASSIGRGGNQPQHF
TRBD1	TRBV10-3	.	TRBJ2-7	TGTGCCACCGGGACAGGGGTAAGGAACGAGCAGTACTTC	CATGTGVRNEQYF
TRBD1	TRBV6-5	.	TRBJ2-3	TGTGCCAGCAGTTACTCAGGACAGGGCACAGATACGCAGTATTTT	CASSYSGQGTDTQYF
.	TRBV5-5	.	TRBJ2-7	TGTGCCAGCAGCCCCATGACAACGTCTACCTACGAGCAGTACTTC	CASSPMTTSTYEQYF
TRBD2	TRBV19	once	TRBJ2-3	TGTGCCAGTAACCTCGGGGGGATGGTCACAGATACGCAGTATTTT	CASNLGGMVTDTQYF
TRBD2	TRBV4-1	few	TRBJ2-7	TGCGCCAGCAGCCTGGGACTAGCGGGATCCTACGAGCAGTACTTC	CASSLGLAGSYEQYF
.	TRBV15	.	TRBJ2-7	TGTGCCACCAGCAGAGATAGGACATACGAGCAGTACTTC	CATSRDRTYEQYF
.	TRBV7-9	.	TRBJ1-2	TGTGCCAGCAGCTTAACCAACAGGCCCCTTAACTATGGCTACACCTTC	CASSLTNRPLNYGYTF
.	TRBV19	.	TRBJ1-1	TGTGCCAGTAGTAAGGGCCAGGGAATGCTCAACGCTGAAGCTTTCTTT	CASSKGQGMLNAEAFF
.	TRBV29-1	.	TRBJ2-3	TGCAGCGCACACCGGGACTTAGATACGCAGTATTTT	CSAHRDLDTQYF
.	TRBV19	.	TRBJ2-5	TGTGCCAGTAGTACTGGAGTTTTAGTCGAAGAGACCCAGTACTTC	CASSTGVLVEETQYF
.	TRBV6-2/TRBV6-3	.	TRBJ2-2	TGTGCCAGCAGTATGGGACTCACAACCGGGGAGCTGTTTTTT	CASSMGLTTGELFF
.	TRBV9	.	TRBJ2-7	TGTGCCAGCAGCGATCGCGGGACAGCCTACGAGCAGTACTTC	CASSDRGTAYEQYF
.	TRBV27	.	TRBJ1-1	TGTGCCAGCAGTTTATATCCCCCCGGGCAGGGCTCAGTTAACACTGAAGCTTTCTTT	CASSLYPPGQGSVNTEAFF
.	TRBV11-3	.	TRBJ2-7	TGTGCCAGCAGCTTATTTAGAGGGTCCGACTACGAGCAGTACTTC	CASSLFRGSDYEQYF
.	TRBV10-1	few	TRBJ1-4	TGCGCCAGCGGGACACCAACTAATGAAAAACTGTTTTTT	CASGTPTNEKLFF
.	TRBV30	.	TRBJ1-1	TGTGCCTGGACCACTCGGGGGGGGAGCAACACTGAAGCTTTCTTT	CAWTTRGGSNTEAFF
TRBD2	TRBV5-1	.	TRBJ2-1	TGCGCCAGCAGCGCGCCGGGACTAGCAGACAATGAGCAGTTCTTC	CASSAPGLADNEQFF
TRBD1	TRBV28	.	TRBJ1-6	TGTGCCAGCAGTTCCCCGGGACAGGGGAATAATTCACCCCTCCACTTT	CASSSPGQGNNSPLHF
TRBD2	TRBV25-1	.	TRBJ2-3	TGTGCCAGCAGTGAATTCGGGAGGAAGAAATCCACAGATACGCAGTATTTT	CASSEFGRKKSTDTQYF
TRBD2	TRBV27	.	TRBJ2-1	TGTGCCAGCAGTTCGTGGACTAGCGGGAGCTCCTACAATGAGCAGTTCTTC	CASSSWTSGSSYNEQFF
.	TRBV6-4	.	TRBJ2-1	TGTGCCAGCAGTGGGTGGGGAGGCCCCTACAATGAGCAGTTCTTC	CASSGWGGPYNEQFF
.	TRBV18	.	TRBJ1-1	TGTGCCAGCTCACCATTCATCAACACTGAAGCTTTCTTT	CASSPFINTEAFF
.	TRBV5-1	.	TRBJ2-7	TGCGCCAGCAGCTCGGCCGCGGGTAATACGGGCGAGCAGTACTTC	CASSSAAGNTGEQYF
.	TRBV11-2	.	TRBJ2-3	TGTGCCAGCAGCTCTACTCCGTCGGGAGATACGCAGTATTTT	CASSSTPSGDTQYF